This TCR beta chain was observed in a study of CD8+ T cells in alopecia areata. Study conclusions and caveats: Scalp clonality dropped significantly under tofacitinib, as did expanded CD8+ top-100 clones.

Per germline, CDR1 MNHEY and CDR2 SVGAGI. V lost 5 bases and J lost 3, with 14 bases in between. The CDR3 is made up of 14 amino acids. After isolation, RNA underwent reverse transcription to generate cDNA as the sequencing template. The protocol was immunoSEQ multiplex PCR, while the TCRdb copy is restricted to in-frame clones and leaves out a portion. This sample carries 200,000 to 250,000 clones, more than 30% of them seen once, and the ten largest clones take around 0.48%. A note on this clone: Its matching antigen is unknown.

Stated treatment: oral pan-JAK inhibitor, 5-10 mg twice daily. The sequence came from a human donor with alopecia areata. This chain links TRBV6-5 with TRBJ2-7; maybe TRBD1 (7 bases). This sample comprised CD4+ T cells sorted from blood, obtained around week 31, from a patient treated with tofacitinib. DNA for the CDR3: TGTGCCAGCAGTCCCCGGAGGGGGCTCTACGAGCAGTACTTC. As protein: CASSPRRGLYEQYF.